This T cell receptor delta chain stems from a study of delta chain sequences of gamma delta T cells (dated by TCRdb to about 2017). The junction carries 39 bases between V and J, which are trimmed by 2 bases and 12 bases respectively. CDR1 GEAIGNYY and CDR2 EKD are derived from the germline V gene. The CDR3 contains 20 residues, cysteine and phenylalanine counted. Here the CDR3 DNA is all that survives: 60 bases in frame from base 1. Notes on this clone: Its antigen specificity is not known. No qualities accompany the bases; no much larger clone lies one base away.

The receptor library was made with PCR. The sequencer was an Illumina MiSeq. Public reads were reanalyzed in TCRdb with CATT, and rows carrying the same DNA were merged afterwards. Counted in this sample were 3,000 to 4,000 delta-chain clones; under 80% of them appeared once. Of the sample, about 60% falls within the top ten clones. The chain is made from TRDV2 and TRDJ1, with no confidently assigned D gene. The clonotype comes from a human donor with breast cancer. Sequencing was performed on a tumor sample. The sequenced DNA: TGTGCCTGTGACAACGTGTCAATGGAGGGTAACCGACCTTACACCGAAAAAATCATCTTT. This is translated as CACDNVSMEGNRPYTEKIIF.